This TCR beta chain was documented in a study of cytomegalovirus exposure and HLA in healthy donors. Study-level points and caveats: A previous analysis found most TCR beta V segments productive roughly 87% or roughly 30% of the time.

In the case of this clone: Its specificity is unknown.

The ends were cut back, 2 bases at V and 0 bases at J, with 12 bases in the middle. There are 15 residues in the CDR3. Per the germline V gene, CDR1 is GTSNPN and CDR2 is SVGIG (reference sequence). PCR was performed using 60 Vbeta and 13 Jbeta primers. Here immunoSEQ multiplex PCR was the method, and the copy in TCRdb shows in-frame clones only, minus some. The sample has under 140,000 clones, approximately 78% seen once; the top ten hold 1% to 1.5%. Sequencing input: PBMCs. This chain joins TRBV30 and TRBJ2-3, with D possibly matching TRBD1 (7 bases). The sequence was obtained from a young woman in good health and CMV-seronegative. The DNA for the CDR3 is TGTGCCTGGAGTTTGGAGGGGGCTAGCACAGATACGCAGTATTTT. It specifies CAWSLEGASTDTQYF.